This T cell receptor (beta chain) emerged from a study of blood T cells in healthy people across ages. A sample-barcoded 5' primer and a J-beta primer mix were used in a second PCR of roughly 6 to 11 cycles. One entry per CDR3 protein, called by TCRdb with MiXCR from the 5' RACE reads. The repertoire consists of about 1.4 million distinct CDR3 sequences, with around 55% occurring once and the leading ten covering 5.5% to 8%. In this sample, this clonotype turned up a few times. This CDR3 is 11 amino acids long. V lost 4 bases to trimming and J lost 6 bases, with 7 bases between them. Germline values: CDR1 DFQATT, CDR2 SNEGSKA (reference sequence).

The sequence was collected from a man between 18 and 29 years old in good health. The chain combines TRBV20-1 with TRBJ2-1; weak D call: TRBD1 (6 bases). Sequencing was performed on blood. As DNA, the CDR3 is TGCAGTGCTAAGGACAGCAATGAGCAGTTCTTC. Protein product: CSAKDSNEQFF.